This TCR beta chain appears in the sequencing data of a study of blood T cell repertoires in COVID-19. In the original analysis: Amplifying reference gene primers gave estimates of nucleated cell counts. Measured with immunoSEQ multiplex PCR; TCRdb has only the in-frame clones, and not every one. V, J and clone size are those of that table, while D and trimming were read from the DNA. The sample records about 370,000 clones, 75% to 90% being singletons. Donors in Cohort 3 who had recovered were those with two negative PCRs, healthcare professional clearance, or resolution of their symptoms. Germline V gives CDR1 SGHAT, CDR2 FQNNGV. This CDR3 spans 12 amino acids. V lost 5 bases, J lost 5 bases, and 1 base stayed unmatched.

The gene calls are TRBV11-2 and TRBJ2-5; TRBD1 matches 8 bases. Sequences were obtained from PBMCs or T cells enriched from blood (not recorded which). This TCR derives from a man younger than 35 who had recovered from COVID-19. The CDR3 DNA sequence: TGTGCCAGCAGCGGGACAGGCGAGACCCAGTACTTC. Its protein is CASSGTGETQYF.